This T cell receptor (beta chain) derives from a study of T-cell memory formation after mild COVID-19. At the level of the study: The two donors had largely donor-specific TCR clusters.

The CDR3 is 16 residues long. The germline gives CDR1 SGHRS, CDR2 YFSETQ. TCRdb processed the 5' RACE reads anew with MiXCR; each CDR3 protein has one entry. The table has 150,000 to 200,000 distinct CDR3 sequences, around a fifth seen once. Comment on this clonotype: One junction end disagrees with the germline gene, perhaps due to a read error.

The genes are TRBV5-1 and TRBJ2-1; 13 positions match TRBD2. This clonotype was sampled from an adult woman who had mild COVID-19 (a few samples of this study predate the infection). Cell type and time point are not known. Sequencing was carried out using PBMCs or a T cell subset sorted from them (not recorded which). The CDR3 DNA sequence: TGCGCCAGCAGCCTAGGGACTAGCGGGACGTACAATGAGAAGTTCTTC. Its translation: CASSLGTSGTYNEKFF.